This TCR beta chain was captured by sequencing in a study of blood T cell repertoires in COVID-19. Study information: There were acute and convalescent COVID-19 samples, and they came from the United States, Italy and Spain.

J was trimmed by 0 bases and V by 3 bases; bases with no gene match: 5. The CDR3 is 15 residues long. From germline, CDR1 is GTSNPN and CDR2 SVGIG (reference sequence). Per the original methods: The assay estimated nucleated cells by amplifying reference gene primers. Sequencing used immunoSEQ multiplex PCR; TCRdb keeps in-frame clones, though not all of them. V and J calls and clone size are those listed in that table; D and trimming were worked out from the DNA. The sample lists fewer than 45,000 clones, roughly nine tenths seen once, with more than 5.5% in the top ten. This TCR was recovered from a human donor in a cohort sampled during active COVID-19. V usage is TRBV30 and J usage is TRBJ1-3; 7 bases fit TRBD1. Input material: peripheral blood. The CDR3, as DNA: TGTGCCTGGAGACAGGGGCTTAGCTCTGGAAACACCATATATTTT. This sequence encodes CAWRQGLSSGNTIYF. The full variable domain, in which reference TRBV30 and TRBJ1-3 provide the parts outside the CDR3, is SQTIHQWPATLVQPVGSPLSLECTVEGTSNPNLYWYRQAAGRGLQLLFYSVGIGQISSEVPQNLSASRPQDRQFILSSKKLLLSDSGFYLCAWRQGLSSGNTIYFGEGSWLTVV.